Sequencing of this T cell receptor (beta chain) was carried out in a study of blood T cell repertoires in COVID-19. In the study overall: T cells, B-cell-depleted T cells, or PBMCs provided the cDNA or gDNA that served as material.

This CDR3 has 15 residues. The ends were cut back, 4 bases at V and 5 bases at J, with 15 bases in the middle. Germline CDR1 SGHKS, CDR2 YYEKEE (reference sequence). This table comes from immunoSEQ multiplex PCR, and its TCRdb copy is limited to in-frame clones, with some not included. Of approximately 99,000 clones listed, more than 65% were seen once; the top ten hold 15% to 20%. This clone came up once. The J gene is TRBJ1-4, the V gene TRBV5-5; D is undetermined. This receptor was identified in a woman of 80 years or more with active or convalescent COVID-19. The specimen sequenced was peripheral blood. Here the CDR3 DNA reads TGTGCCAGCAGCAACCCGTCGACAAGGAATGAAAAACTGTTTTTT. Amino acid sequence: CASSNPSTRNEKLFF.